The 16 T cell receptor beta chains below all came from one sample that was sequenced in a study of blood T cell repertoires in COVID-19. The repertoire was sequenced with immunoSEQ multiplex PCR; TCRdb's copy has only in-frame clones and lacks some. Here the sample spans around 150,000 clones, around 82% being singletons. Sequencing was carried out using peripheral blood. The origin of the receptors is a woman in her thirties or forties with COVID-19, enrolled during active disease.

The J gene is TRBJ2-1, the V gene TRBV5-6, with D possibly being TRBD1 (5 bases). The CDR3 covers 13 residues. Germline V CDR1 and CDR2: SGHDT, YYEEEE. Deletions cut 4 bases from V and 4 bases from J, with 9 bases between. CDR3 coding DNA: TGTGCCAGCAGCCCGACAGATTACAATGAGCAGTTCTTC. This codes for CASSPTDYNEQFF.

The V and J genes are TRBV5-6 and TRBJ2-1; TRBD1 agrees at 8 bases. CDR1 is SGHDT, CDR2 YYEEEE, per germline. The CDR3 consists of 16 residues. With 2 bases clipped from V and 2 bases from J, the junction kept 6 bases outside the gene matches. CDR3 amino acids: CASSLDRGHAYNEQFF. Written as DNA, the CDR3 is TGTGCCAGCAGCTTAGACAGGGGTCACGCCTACAATGAGCAGTTCTTC.

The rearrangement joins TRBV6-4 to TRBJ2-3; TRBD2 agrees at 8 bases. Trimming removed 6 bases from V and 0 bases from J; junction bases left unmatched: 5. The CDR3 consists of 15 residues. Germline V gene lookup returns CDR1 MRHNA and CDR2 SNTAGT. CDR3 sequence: CASSPGGGSTDTQYF. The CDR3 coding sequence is TGTGCCAGCAGCCCCGGGGGGGGAAGCACAGATACGCAGTATTTT.

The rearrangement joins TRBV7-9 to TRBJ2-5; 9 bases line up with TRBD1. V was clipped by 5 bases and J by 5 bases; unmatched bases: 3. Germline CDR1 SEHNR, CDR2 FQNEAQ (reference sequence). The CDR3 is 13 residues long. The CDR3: CASSEQGAETQYF. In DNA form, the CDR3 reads TGTGCCAGCAGCGAACAGGGGGCGGAGACCCAGTACTTC.

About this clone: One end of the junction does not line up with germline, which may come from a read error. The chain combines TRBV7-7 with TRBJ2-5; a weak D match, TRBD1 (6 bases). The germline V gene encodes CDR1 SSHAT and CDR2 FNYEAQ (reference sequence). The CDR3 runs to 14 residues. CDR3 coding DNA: TGTGCTAGCAGCTTAGGTACAGGGCAAGAGACCCAGTACTTC. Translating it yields CASSLGTGQETQYF.

CDR3 nucleotides: TGTGCCAGCAGCCAAGCCCCCACTAGCGGGAGGGCCAAGGGCTACGAGCAGTACTTC. As protein: CASSQAPTSGRAKGYEQYF. The chain combines TRBV4-2 with TRBJ2-7; 13 bases are a match to TRBD2. Per germline, CDR1 LGHNA and CDR2 YNFKEQ. The CDR3 has 19 residues. Trimming took 1 base from V and 3 from J; bases not matched to a gene: 12.

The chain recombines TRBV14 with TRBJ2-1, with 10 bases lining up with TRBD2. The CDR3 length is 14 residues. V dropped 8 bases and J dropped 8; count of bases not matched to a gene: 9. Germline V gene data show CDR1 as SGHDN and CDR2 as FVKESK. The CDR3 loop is CASQREGLFYEQFF. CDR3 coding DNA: TGTGCCAGCCAGCGGGAGGGTTTATTTTATGAGCAGTTCTTC.

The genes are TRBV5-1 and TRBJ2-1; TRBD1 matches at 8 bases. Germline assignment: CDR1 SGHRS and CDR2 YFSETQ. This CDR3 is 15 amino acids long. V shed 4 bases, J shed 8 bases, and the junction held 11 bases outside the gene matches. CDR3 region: CASSLGQGGGDEQFF. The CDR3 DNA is TGCGCCAGCAGCCTAGGACAGGGAGGTGGGGATGAGCAGTTCTTC.

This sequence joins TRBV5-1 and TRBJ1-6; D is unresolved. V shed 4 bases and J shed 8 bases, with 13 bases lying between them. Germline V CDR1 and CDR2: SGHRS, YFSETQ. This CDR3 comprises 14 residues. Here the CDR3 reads CASSKGSRDSPLHF. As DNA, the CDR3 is TGCGCCAGCAGCAAAGGGAGTAGGGATTCACCCCTCCACTTT. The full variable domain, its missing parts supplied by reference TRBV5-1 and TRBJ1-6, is KAGVTQTPRYLIKTRGQQVTLSCSPISGHRSVSWYQQTPGQGLQFLFEYFSETQRNKGNFPGRFSGRQFSNSRSEMNVSTLELGDSALYLCASSKGSRDSPLHFGNGTRLTVT.

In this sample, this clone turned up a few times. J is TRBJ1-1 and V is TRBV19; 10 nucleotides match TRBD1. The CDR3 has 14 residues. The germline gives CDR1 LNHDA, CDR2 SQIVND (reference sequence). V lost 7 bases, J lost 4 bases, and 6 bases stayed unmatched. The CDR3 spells CASNDRGLSTEAFF. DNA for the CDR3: TGTGCCAGTAACGACAGGGGGCTAAGCACTGAAGCTTTCTTT.

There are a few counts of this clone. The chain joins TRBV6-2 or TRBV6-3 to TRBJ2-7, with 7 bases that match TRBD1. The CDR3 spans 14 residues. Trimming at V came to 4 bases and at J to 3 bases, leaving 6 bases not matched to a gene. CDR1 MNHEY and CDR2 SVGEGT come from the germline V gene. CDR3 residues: CASSLGQAGYEQYV. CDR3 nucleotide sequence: TGTGCCAGCAGTTTAGGACAGGCCGGCTACGAGCAGTACGTC.

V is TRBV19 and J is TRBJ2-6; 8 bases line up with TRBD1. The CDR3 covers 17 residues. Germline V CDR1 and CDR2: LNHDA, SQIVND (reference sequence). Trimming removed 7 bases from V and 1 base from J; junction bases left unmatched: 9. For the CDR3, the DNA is TGTGCCAGTACAGTTCACAGGGGGAGGTCTGGGGCCAACGTCCTGACTTTC. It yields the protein CASTVHRGRSGANVLTF.

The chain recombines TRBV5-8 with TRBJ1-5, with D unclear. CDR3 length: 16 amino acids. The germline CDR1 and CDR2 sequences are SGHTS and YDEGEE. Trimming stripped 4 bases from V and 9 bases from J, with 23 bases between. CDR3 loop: CASSPNRHSIIGPQHF. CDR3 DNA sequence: TGTGCCAGCAGCCCCAATCGGCACAGTATAATTGGGCCCCAGCATTTT.

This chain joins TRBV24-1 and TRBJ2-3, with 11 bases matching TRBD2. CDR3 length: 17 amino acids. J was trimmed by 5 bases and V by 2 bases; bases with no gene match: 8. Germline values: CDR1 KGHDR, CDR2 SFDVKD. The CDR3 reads CATSDSRLAGYGDTQYF. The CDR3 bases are TGTGCCACCAGTGATTCCCGACTAGCGGGGTACGGAGATACGCAGTATTTT.

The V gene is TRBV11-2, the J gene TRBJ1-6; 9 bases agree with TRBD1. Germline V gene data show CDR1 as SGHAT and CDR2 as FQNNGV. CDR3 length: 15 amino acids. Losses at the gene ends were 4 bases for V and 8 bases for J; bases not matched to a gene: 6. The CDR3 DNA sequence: TGTGCCAGCAGCTCCGGGGGGACAGGGTATTCACCCCTCCACTTT. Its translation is CASSSGGTGYSPLHF.

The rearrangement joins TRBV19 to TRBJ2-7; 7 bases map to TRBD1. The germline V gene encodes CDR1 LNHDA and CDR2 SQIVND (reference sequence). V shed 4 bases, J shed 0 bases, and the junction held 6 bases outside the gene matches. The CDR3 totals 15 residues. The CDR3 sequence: CASSTDRTTSYEQYF. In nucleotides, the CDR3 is TGTGCCAGTAGTACGGACAGGACAACCTCCTACGAGCAGTACTTC.